This TCR beta chain was retrieved from a study of OX40 agonist ivuxolimab in advanced cancers. Study information: At doses from 0.01 to 10 mg/kg, patients were given intravenous ivuxolimab every 2 weeks. Two patients with cutaneous melanoma and one with hepatocellular carcinoma, three in total, showed partial responses. Dose-escalation patients suffered from hepatocellular carcinoma, melanoma, renal cell or head and neck cancer.

This table comes from immunoSEQ multiplex PCR, and its TCRdb copy is limited to in-frame clones, with some not included. The data contain approximately 66,000 clones, approximately 90% of them singletons. Source: CD4+ or CD8+ T cells sorted from blood, taken in a trial of the OX40 agonist ivuxolimab. The receptor's source is an adult with an advanced solid tumor such as melanoma, head and neck, liver or kidney cancer.

CDR3 protein: CASSLHETQYF. DNA of the CDR3: TGTGCCAGCAGTTTACATGAGACCCAGTACTTC. The chain combines TRBV28 with TRBJ2-5, with unresolved D. The length of the CDR3 is 11 residues. Germline-derived CDR1 and CDR2 are MDHEN and SYDVKM. Between the trimmed V and J ends, which lost 2 bases and 5 bases, there was a span of 3 bases.